This T cell receptor (beta chain) comes out of a study of human T cells and chemical hapten exposure. Looking at the study overall: Minor volume differences among pooled libraries chiefly drove per-sample TCR yield variation.

Time point reported: healthy volunteer bleed at 2 weeks. Blood, whole and unfractionated, served as the source for total RNA extraction. Each cDNA molecule in the library carried unique molecular identifiers. Authors' data handling: Sequenced samples showed a median of approximately 100,000 TCRs each, with counts running from about 20,000 to 690,000. Each CDR3 protein gets one entry after TCRdb re-called the RACE reads with MiXCR. These V and J calls rely on TCRdb rather than the paper's analysis. This sample has roughly 130,000 distinct CDR3 sequences, with approximately 9.5% found just once. What was sequenced was whole blood. This TCR was sampled from a male donor in good health. Some clones in this sample may be carry-over from other donors' samples.

The CDR3 bases are TGTGCCAGCAGTGAAAGGGCTAGCGGGAGAGTAACTGCGGAGACCCAGTACTTC. Protein product: CASSERASGRVTAETQYF. V and J are TRBV2 and TRBJ2-5; 10 nucleotides line up with TRBD2. CDR1 is SNHLY and CDR2 is FYNNEI in the germline V gene. Trimming removed 2 bases from V and 5 bases from J; junction bases left unmatched: 14. This CDR3 spans 18 amino acids.